This T cell receptor (beta chain) emerged from a study of cytomegalovirus exposure and HLA in healthy donors. Across the study: Falling in the Caucasian-associated ancestry cluster were roughly 80% of a few hundred genotyped donors. Points from the study as a whole: Earlier findings revealed that most TCR beta V segments proved productive either about 87% or about 30% of the time.

Amplification used 60 Vbeta primers and 13 Jbeta primers. The table came from immunoSEQ multiplex PCR; TCRdb's copy has only in-frame clones and leaves some out. The sample contains 200,000 to 250,000 clones, 70% to 85% of which appear only once. The germline gives CDR1 SGHAT, CDR2 FQNNGV. V was shortened by 5 bases and J by 0 bases, with 14 bases between the two germline ends. The CDR3 is 15 residues long. As for this clone: Its antigen is unknown.

Input material: PBMCs. The chain has TRBV11-2 and TRBJ2-7; possibly TRBD2 for D (6 bases). The receptor comes from a man aged 45-60 years in good health and CMV-seronegative. The CDR3 here is CASSPRGTTSYEQYF. The CDR3 nucleotides read TGTGCCAGCAGCCCACGGGGGACGACCTCCTACGAGCAGTACTTC.